This T cell receptor beta chain was recovered during a study of early T cells in non-severe SARS-CoV-2 infection. This clonotype was counted at least ten times. Germline V CDR1 and CDR2: MNHEY, SMNVEV (reference sequence). V was pared by 8 bases and J by 4 bases, with 14 bases between. The length of the CDR3 is 13 residues. TCRdb passed the 5' RACE reads through MiXCR, listing each CDR3 protein once. The sample contains around 55,000 distinct CDR3 sequences, around 12% of which appear only once. V is TRBV27 and J is TRBJ2-5; D is possibly TRBD1 or TRBD2 (6 bases each). The TCR sequence derives from an adult who was a healthcare worker with PCR-confirmed SARS-CoV-2 infection or an uninfected control (not recorded which). What was sequenced was whole blood. The CDR3 sequence is CASALSGAETQYF. CDR3 DNA sequence: TGTGCCAGCGCCCTCTCGGGGGCAGAGACCCAGTACTTC.